This T cell receptor beta chain was recovered during a study of T cells in Graves' hyperthyroidism and ophthalmopathy. Study conclusions and caveats: The model's output predicted ophthalmopathy at a median of 6.5 months prior to onset.

Remarks on this clonotype: Its specificity is not known.

Germline CDR1 SGHVS, CDR2 FQNEAQ. The CDR3 extends over 13 amino acids. The germline V and J ends were trimmed by 2 bases and 6 bases, with 11 bases remaining between them. TCR beta CDR3 regions were amplified from RNA transcripts. A set of HTBI primers served as the primers for a first-round RT-PCR of the TCR CDR3. TCRdb itself ran the multiplex PCR reads through MiXCR, one entry per CDR3 protein. The data contain 400,000 to 600,000 distinct CDR3 sequences, 20% of them seen just once; the ten biggest clones take up approximately 25%. Patients aged 18 to 65 with hyperthyroidism were newly diagnosed, with duration under 2 months. Used for diagnoses were clinical symptoms, serum thyroxine and TRAb, thyroid ultrasound and orbital computed tomography.

The chain is built from TRBV7-8 and TRBJ2-7, with D possibly TRBD2 on 5 matching bases. Sequencing input: blood. This sequence originates from a man between 18 and 35 years old with Graves' hyperthyroidism. The CDR3 nucleotides are TGTGCCAGCAGCTTATCTAGCCGGGCCGAGCAGTACTTC. Its translation: CASSLSSRAEQYF.